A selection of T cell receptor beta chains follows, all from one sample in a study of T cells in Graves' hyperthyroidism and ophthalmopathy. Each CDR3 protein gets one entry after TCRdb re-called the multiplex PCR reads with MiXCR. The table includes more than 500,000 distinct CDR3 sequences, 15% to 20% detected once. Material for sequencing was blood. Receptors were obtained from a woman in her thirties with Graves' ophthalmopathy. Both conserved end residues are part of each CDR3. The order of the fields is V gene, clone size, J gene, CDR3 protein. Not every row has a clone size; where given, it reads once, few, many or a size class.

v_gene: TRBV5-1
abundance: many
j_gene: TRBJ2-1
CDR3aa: CASSLTGSGSSWEQFF

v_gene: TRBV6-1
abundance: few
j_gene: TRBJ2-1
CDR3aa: CASSLSGRAPYNEQFF

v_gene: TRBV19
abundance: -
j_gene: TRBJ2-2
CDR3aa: CASSIPGRGNTGELFF

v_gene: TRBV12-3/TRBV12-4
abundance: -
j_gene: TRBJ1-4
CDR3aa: CASTPFATNEKLFF

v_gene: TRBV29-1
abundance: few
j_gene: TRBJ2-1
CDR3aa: CSVVFLAGVYNEQFF

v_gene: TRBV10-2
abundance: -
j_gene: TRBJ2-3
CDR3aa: CAGSGTGATDTQYF

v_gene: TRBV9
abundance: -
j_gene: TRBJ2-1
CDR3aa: CASSVIAGDHNEQFF

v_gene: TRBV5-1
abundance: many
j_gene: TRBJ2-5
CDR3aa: CASSLNIQETQYF

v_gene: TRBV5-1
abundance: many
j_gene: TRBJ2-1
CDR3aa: CASSGRLAGVRGEQFF

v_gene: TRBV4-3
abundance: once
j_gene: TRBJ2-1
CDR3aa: CASSQGTGFNNEQFF

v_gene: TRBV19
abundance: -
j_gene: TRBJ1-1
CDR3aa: CASSTLPTGDTEAFF

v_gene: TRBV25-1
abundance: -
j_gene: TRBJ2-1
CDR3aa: CASSKKPGLAGPYRYNEQFF

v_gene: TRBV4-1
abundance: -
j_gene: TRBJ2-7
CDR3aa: CASSQGLDSYEQYF

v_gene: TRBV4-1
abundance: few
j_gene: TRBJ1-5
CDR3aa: CASSQVVGQGVGTPQHF

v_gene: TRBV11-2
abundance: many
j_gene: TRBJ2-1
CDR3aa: CASSPPVGLTNEQFF

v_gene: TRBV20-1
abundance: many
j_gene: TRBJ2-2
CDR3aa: CSADGTSGANTGELFF

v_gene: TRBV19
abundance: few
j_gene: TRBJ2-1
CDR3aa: CASSAGSEQFF

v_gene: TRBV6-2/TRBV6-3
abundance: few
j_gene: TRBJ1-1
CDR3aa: CASSPLKGRNTEAFF

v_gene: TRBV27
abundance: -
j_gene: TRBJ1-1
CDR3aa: CASRGADSLIEAFF

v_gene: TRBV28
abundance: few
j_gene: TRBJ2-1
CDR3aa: CASRKTPGLVADEQFF

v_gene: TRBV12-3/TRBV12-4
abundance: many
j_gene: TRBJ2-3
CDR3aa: CASSLVGRDTQYF

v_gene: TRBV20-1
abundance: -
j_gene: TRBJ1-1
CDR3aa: CSASPRDMTHTEAFF

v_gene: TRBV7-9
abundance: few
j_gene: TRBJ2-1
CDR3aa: CASSPFGLAKDNEQFF

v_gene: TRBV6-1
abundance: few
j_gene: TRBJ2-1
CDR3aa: CASSQPQSYNEQFF

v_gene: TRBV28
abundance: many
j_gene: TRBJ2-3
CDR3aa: CASSSSGTIADTQYF

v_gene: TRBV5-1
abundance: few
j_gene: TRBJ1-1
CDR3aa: CASSLAVQGTVEAFF

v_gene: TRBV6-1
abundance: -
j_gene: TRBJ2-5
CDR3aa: CASKIMGIEYF